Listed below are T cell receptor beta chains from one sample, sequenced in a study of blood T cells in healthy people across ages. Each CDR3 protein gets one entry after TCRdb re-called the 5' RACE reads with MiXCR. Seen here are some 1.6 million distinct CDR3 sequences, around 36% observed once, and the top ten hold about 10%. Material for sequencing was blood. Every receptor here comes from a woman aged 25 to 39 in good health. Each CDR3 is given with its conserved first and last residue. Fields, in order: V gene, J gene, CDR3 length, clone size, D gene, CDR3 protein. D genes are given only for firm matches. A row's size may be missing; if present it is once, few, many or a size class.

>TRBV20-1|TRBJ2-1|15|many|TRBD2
CSARLAGSLYNEQFF
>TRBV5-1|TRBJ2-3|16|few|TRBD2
CASRQMAGGPSDTQYF
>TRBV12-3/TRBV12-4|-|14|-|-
CASSLALGYNEQYF
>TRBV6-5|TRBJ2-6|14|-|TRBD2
CASKREVGANVLTF
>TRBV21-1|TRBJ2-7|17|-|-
CASSRSGTGNSTYEQYF
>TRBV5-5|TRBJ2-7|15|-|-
CASSLSPGEPYEQYF
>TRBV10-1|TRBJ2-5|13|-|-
CASSASFGSSQYF
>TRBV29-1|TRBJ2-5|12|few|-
CGGNDLEETQYF
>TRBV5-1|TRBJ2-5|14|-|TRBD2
CASSSGLASETQYF
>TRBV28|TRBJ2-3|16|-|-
CASSGTGTLTGATQYF
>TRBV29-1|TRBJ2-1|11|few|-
CSVVTAGEQFF